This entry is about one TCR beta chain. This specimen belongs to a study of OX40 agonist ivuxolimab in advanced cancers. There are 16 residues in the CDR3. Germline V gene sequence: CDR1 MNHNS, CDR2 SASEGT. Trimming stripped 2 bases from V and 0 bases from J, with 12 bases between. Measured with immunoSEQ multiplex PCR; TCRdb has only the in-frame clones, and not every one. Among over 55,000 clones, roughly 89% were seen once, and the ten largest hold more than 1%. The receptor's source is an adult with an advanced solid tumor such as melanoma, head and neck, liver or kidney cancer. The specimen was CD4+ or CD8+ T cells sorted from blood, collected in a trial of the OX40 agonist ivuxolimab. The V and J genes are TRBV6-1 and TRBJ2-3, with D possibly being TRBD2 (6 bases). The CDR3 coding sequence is TGTGCCAGCAGTGAACCCAAGGGACTCAGCACAGATACGCAGTATTTT. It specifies CASSEPKGLSTDTQYF.